Listed below are T cell receptor beta chains from one sample, sequenced in a study of T cell changes during pregnancy in multiple sclerosis. The data were produced by immunoSEQ multiplex PCR, yet TCRdb's version contains in-frame clones alone and is incomplete. This table holds about 73,000 clones, approximately 92% found once. Material: peripheral blood, obtained in the third trimester of pregnancy. The receptor set was obtained from a female donor in good health, enrolled as a control in a pregnancy study. CDR3s include the opening cysteine and the closing phenylalanine or tryptophan. The D gene is left open where the match is weak. Expanded clones get a size class; other rows say once, few or many, or leave the size out.

J gene	clone size	D gene	V gene	CDR3 protein	CDR3 DNA
TRBJ1-2	.	TRBD1	TRBV4-1	CASRPTGVYGYTF	TGCGCCAGCAGACCCACAGGGGTCTATGGCTACACCTTC
TRBJ2-1	.	.	TRBV7-2	CASSPQGGEQFF	TGTGCCAGCAGCCCCCAAGGAGGTGAGCAGTTCTTC
TRBJ2-3	.	.	TRBV5-1	CASSHTGSTDTQYF	TGCGCCAGCAGCCATACAGGAAGCACAGATACGCAGTATTTT
TRBJ2-1	.	TRBD2	TRBV6-1	CASGDLAGGYNEQFF	TGTGCCAGCGGGGACTTAGCGGGGGGATACAATGAGCAGTTCTTC
TRBJ2-2	once	TRBD1	TRBV5-4	CASSPRGQGLDTGELFF	TGTGCCAGCAGCCCCCGGGGACAGGGTTTGGACACCGGGGAGCTGTTTTTT
TRBJ2-1	.	TRBD2	TRBV7-9	CASSLTSGGSNEQFF	TGTGCCAGCAGCTTAACTTCGGGAGGGTCGAATGAGCAGTTCTTC
TRBJ1-2	.	TRBD1	TRBV11-2	CASSLVGQGNYGYTF	TGTGCCAGCAGCCTAGTCGGACAGGGAAACTATGGCTACACCTTC
TRBJ2-5	.	.	TRBV27	CASSFAGAYQETQYF	TGTGCCAGCAGTTTCGCGGGGGCTTACCAAGAGACCCAGTACTTC
TRBJ2-2	.	TRBD1	TRBV28	CASSFGTGRNTGELFF	TGTGCCAGCAGTTTCGGGACAGGGAGGAACACCGGGGAGCTGTTTTTT
TRBJ2-4	.	.	TRBV2	CASSNPQRDLAKNIQYF	TGTGCCAGCAGTAACCCACAGAGAGATCTAGCCAAAAACATTCAGTACTTC
TRBJ2-1	.	TRBD2	TRBV2	CASTGGVGNEQFF	TGTGCCAGCACGGGGGGGGTTGGAAATGAGCAGTTCTTC
TRBJ2-1	.	TRBD2	TRBV5-1	CASSSYIAGVEQFF	TGCGCCAGCAGCTCCTATATAGCGGGGGTTGAGCAGTTCTTC
TRBJ1-3	.	.	TRBV18	CASSPSGSGNTIYF	TGTGCCAGCTCACCCTCCGGCTCTGGAAACACCATATATTTT
TRBJ2-3	.	TRBD2	TRBV11-2	CASSLALGLAGGHTQYF	TGTGCCAGCAGCTTAGCCCTGGGACTAGCGGGGGGACATACGCAGTATTTT
TRBJ2-7	.	.	TRBV6-6	CASSYSLVYEQYF	TGTGCCAGCAGTTACTCCCTTGTCTACGAGCAGTACTTC
TRBJ1-1	.	.	TRBV7-9	CASSSLGAGTGVEAFF	TGTGCCAGCAGCTCCCTTGGGGCAGGAACGGGTGTGGAAGCTTTCTTT
TRBJ1-5	.	.	TRBV19	CASSDSPRQPQHF	TGTGCCAGTAGCGACAGCCCGCGGCAGCCCCAGCATTTT
TRBJ1-1	.	.	TRBV9	CASSLDGVMNTEAFF	TGTGCCAGCAGCTTAGACGGGGTCATGAACACTGAAGCTTTCTTT
TRBJ2-5	.	TRBD2	TRBV5-1	CASSFSGSGETQYF	TGCGCCAGCAGCTTTAGCGGGAGTGGCGAGACCCAGTACTTC
TRBJ1-2	.	.	TRBV6-1	CASTVEVFYGYTF	TGTGCCAGCACTGTAGAGGTTTTCTATGGCTACACCTTC
TRBJ2-7	.	.	TRBV4-3	CASSQDYSESSYEQYF	TGCGCCAGCAGCCAAGACTACAGTGAAAGCTCCTACGAGCAGTACTTC
TRBJ1-3	.	.	TRBV28	CASSAAWGGFGNTIYF	TGTGCCAGCAGTGCGGCCTGGGGGGGTTTCGGAAACACCATATATTTT
TRBJ2-1	once	TRBD2	TRBV4-3	CASSQAVSTSGSDEQFF	TGCGCCAGCAGCCAAGCCGTTTCGACTAGCGGGAGTGATGAGCAGTTCTTC
TRBJ2-1	.	.	TRBV30	CAYIRGYEQFF	TGTGCCTACATCCGCGGGTATGAGCAGTTCTTC
TRBJ2-2	.	.	TRBV5-1	CASSFKGEYTGELFF	TGCGCCAGCAGCTTTAAAGGGGAATACACCGGGGAGCTGTTTTTT
TRBJ2-7	.	.	TRBV5-4	CASRKDRPAGEQYF	TGTGCCAGCAGGAAGGACAGGCCCGCGGGGGAGCAGTACTTC
TRBJ1-2	.	.	TRBV4-1	CASSRISGYSNYGYTF	TGCGCCAGCAGCCGGATATCAGGCTATTCTAACTATGGCTACACCTTC
TRBJ2-5	.	.	TRBV5-4	CASSLLEQETQYF	TGTGCCAGCAGCCTACTAGAACAAGAGACCCAGTACTTC
TRBJ2-5	.	.	TRBV28	CASSSPASLVGHETQYF	TGTGCCAGCAGTTCCCCTGCCAGTCTCGTGGGGCACGAGACCCAGTACTTC
TRBJ1-1	.	.	TRBV10-3	CAISEGGEAFF	TGTGCCATCAGTGAAGGGGGAGAGGCTTTCTTT
TRBJ1-6	.	.	TRBV6-5	CASSWGGSPLHF	TGTGCCAGCAGTTGGGGGGGTTCACCCCTCCACTTT
TRBJ2-1	.	TRBD2	TRBV7-2	CASSPSSGSQNEQFF	TGTGCCAGCAGCCCCTCAAGCGGGAGCCAAAATGAGCAGTTCTTC
TRBJ1-4	.	TRBD1	TRBV25-1	CASSWDREVFYGNEKLFF	TGTGCCAGCAGCTGGGACAGGGAAGTTTTTTATGGGAATGAAAAACTGTTTTTT
TRBJ2-5	once	.	TRBV4-3	CASSQESGTPQETQYF	TGCGCCAGCAGCCAAGAGAGCGGTACTCCGCAAGAGACCCAGTACTTC
TRBJ2-5	.	TRBD2	TRBV11-3	CASSLRAGGPPETQYF	TGTGCCAGCAGCTTAAGAGCGGGGGGGCCACCAGAGACCCAGTACTTC
TRBJ2-3	once	TRBD2	TRBV11-2	CASSLDLGLAGGPYTQYF	TGTGCCAGCAGCTTAGATCTTGGACTAGCGGGGGGGCCGTATACGCAGTATTTT
TRBJ2-5	.	.	TRBV10-1	CATQEAVGETQYF	TGCGCCACCCAGGAAGCGGTAGGGGAGACCCAGTACTTC
TRBJ1-1	.	.	TRBV14	CASSLTGFSTEAFF	TGTGCCAGCAGCTTGACGGGGTTTAGCACTGAAGCTTTCTTT
TRBJ2-1	.	.	TRBV7-8	CASSVDRDSSYNEQFF	TGTGCCAGCAGCGTCGACCGGGACTCTTCCTACAATGAGCAGTTCTTC
TRBJ2-1	.	.	TRBV6-4	CASSEGQLNEQFF	TGTGCCAGCAGCGAGGGACAACTCAATGAGCAGTTCTTC
TRBJ2-5	.	.	TRBV6-5	CASSYRRDSQETQYF	TGTGCCAGCAGTTACCGTCGGGACTCCCAAGAGACCCAGTACTTC
TRBJ2-3	.	TRBD2	TRBV28	CASRLSGREADTQYF	TGTGCCAGCAGGCTTAGCGGGAGAGAGGCAGATACGCAGTATTTT
TRBJ2-3	.	.	TRBV28	CASRGVPDTQYF	TGTGCCAGCAGGGGAGTGCCAGATACGCAGTATTTT
TRBJ2-5	.	.	TRBV5-1	CASSLAVGSGETQYF	TGCGCCAGCAGCTTGGCTGTCGGAAGCGGGGAGACCCAGTACTTC
TRBJ2-1	.	.	TRBV30	CAWSVGSNNEQFF	TGTGCCTGGAGTGTAGGGAGCAACAATGAGCAGTTCTTC
TRBJ2-1	.	TRBD2	TRBV4-1	CASSLGGDYNEQFF	TGCGCCAGCAGCCTCGGGGGGGATTACAATGAGCAGTTCTTC
TRBJ1-2	once	.	TRBV11-2	CASSFLGDGYTF	TGTGCCAGCAGCTTTTTAGGGGATGGCTACACCTTC